This T cell receptor (beta chain) was obtained from a study of blood T cell repertoires in COVID-19. Across the whole study: The analysed material was cDNA or gDNA that came from T cells, B-cell-depleted T cells, or PBMCs.

In the source study's methods: By means of reference gene primer amplification, nucleated cell counts were estimated. Here immunoSEQ multiplex PCR was the method, and the copy in TCRdb shows in-frame clones only, minus some. V, J and clone size were drawn from that table, and D and trimming were deduced from the DNA. The sample shows 330,000 or so clones, roughly 90% of them seen only once. Per germline, CDR1 MRHNA and CDR2 SNTAGT. The V and J ends lost 0 bases and 6 bases, in that order; junction bases with no gene match: 7. The CDR3 loop spans 18 amino acids. The sequencing sample was made of PBMCs or T cells enriched from blood (not recorded which). V is TRBV6-4 and J is TRBJ2-1, with TRBD2 matching 14 bases. The TCR was taken from a woman in her twenties or thirties who had been exposed to COVID-19. For the CDR3, the DNA is TGTGCCAGCAGTGACTCTCCACGACTAGCGGGAGGGGTCAATGAGCAGTTCTTC. Amino acid sequence: CASSDSPRLAGGVNEQFF.